These T cell receptor gamma chains were read from a single sample in a study of intestinal T cells in coeliac disease. TCRdb reanalyzed the multiplex PCR reads using CATT. The sample has about 1,800 gamma-chain clones, approximately 50% seen once. Sequencing was carried out using a duodenal biopsy. These receptors were collected from a human donor with celiac disease. The conserved cysteine and the conserved F or W are not part of the CDR3 here. Clone sizes are given selectively: once, few, many, or a class where the clone is expanded.

cdr3_aa j_call v_call clone_size
ATWTATTGWFKI TRGJP1 TRGV2 -
ATWDQNYYKKL TRGJ1/TRGJ2 TRGV3 -
AAAIHTTGWFKI TRGJP1 TRGV10 -
ATVGLSGGDTPVVNWIKT TRGJP2 TRGV8 -
ATWERGGVSTTGWFKI TRGJP1 TRGV8 -
ATWDRPVNSSDWIKT TRGJP2 TRGV8 few
ATWDGRLKGKKL TRGJ1/TRGJ2 TRGV2 few
ACHGGSDWIKT TRGJP2 TRGV9 large
ATWDGPRTTGWFKI TRGJP1 TRGV2 -
ATWDISAGDWIKT TRGJP2 TRGV8 -
AAWVIPRVVIIYKKL TRGJ1/TRGJ2 TRGV10 -
ALRGGGSPNYYKKL TRGJ1/TRGJ2 TRGV9 -
ATWGQQIYYKKL TRGJ1/TRGJ2 TRGV5P once